A single sample gave rise to the 10 T cell receptor beta chains below, sequenced in a study of T cells in Graves' hyperthyroidism and ophthalmopathy. Amplification of TCR beta CDR3 regions used RNA as the template. The TCR CDR3 was amplified in a first-round RT-PCR using the HTBI primer set. Using its own MiXCR run on the multiplex PCR reads, TCRdb lists one record per CDR3 protein. Of about 510,000 distinct CDR3 sequences detected, about 46% appear once; the ten largest clones hold about 45%. Sequenced material: peripheral blood or thyroid tissue (not recorded which). These receptors were collected from an adult woman with Graves' disease, either hyperthyroidism or ophthalmopathy (not recorded which).

The sample holds many counts of this clonotype. J is TRBJ1-2 and V is TRBV6-4; TRBD1 is a possible D gene (5 bases). V lost 7 bases and J lost 4, with 13 bases in between. The CDR3 has 13 amino acids. Germline V gives CDR1 MRHNA, CDR2 SNTAGT. The CDR3 DNA sequence: TGTGCCAGCAACCGGGGGAGCGGCTATGGCTACACCTTC. Translating gives CASNRGSGYGYTF.

This clonotype was counted many times. The genes are TRBV7-3 and TRBJ1-2, with 9 bases lining up with TRBD1. V lost 5 bases to trimming and J lost 8 bases; unmatched junction nucleotides: 6. This CDR3 comprises 13 residues. Per the germline V gene, CDR1 is SGHTA and CDR2 is FQGTGA. The CDR3 sequence is CASSPGQGNGYTF. The CDR3 DNA is TGTGCCAGCAGCCCAGGACAGGGGAACGGCTACACCTTC.

The rearrangement links TRBV29-1 to TRBJ2-2, with 8 positions matching TRBD2. The J segment lost 6 bases and the V segment lost 6 bases, leaving 3 bases of the junction unmatched. Germline lookup yields CDR1 SQVTM and CDR2 ANQGSEA. The CDR3 extends over 12 amino acids. The CDR3 sequence: CSVYGGAGELFF. CDR3 sequence (DNA): TGCAGCGTATACGGGGGGGCCGGGGAGCTGTTTTTT.

This clonotype has at least ten counts. The V and J genes are TRBV5-1 and TRBJ1-2; D is possibly TRBD1 (5 bases). The germline V and J ends were trimmed by 0 bases and 0 bases, with 9 bases remaining between them. Germline V lookup: CDR1 SGHRS, CDR2 YFSETQ. This CDR3 spans 15 amino acids. CDR3 sequence: CASSLEVTANYGYTF. CDR3 nucleotides: TGCGCCAGCAGCTTGGAAGTGACAGCTAACTATGGCTACACCTTC.

V and J are TRBV10-3 and TRBJ1-2, with 10 nucleotides matching TRBD1. There are 14 residues in the CDR3. V lost 9 bases to trimming and J lost 3 bases; unmatched junction nucleotides: 7. Germline CDR1 ENHRY, CDR2 SYGVKD. DNA for the CDR3: TGTGCCATAACTGACAGGGGGCAGGACTATGGCTACACCTTC. The encoded protein is CAITDRGQDYGYTF.

The V gene is TRBV7-8, the J gene TRBJ2-5; D perhaps matches TRBD2 (6 bases). The CDR3 covers 17 residues. Germline V gene lookup returns CDR1 SGHVS and CDR2 FQNEAQ. Trimming removed 1 base from V and 5 bases from J, with 20 bases in between. The CDR3 DNA reads as TGTGCCAGCAGCTTAGGGGCGACTAGTGGGGTCGGGGAGACCCAGTACTTC. Protein: CASSLGATSGVGETQYF. Looking up the rest from reference TRBV7-8 and TRBJ2-5 gives the full variable domain: GAGVSQSPRYKVAKRGQDVALRCDPISGHVSLFWYQQALGQGPEFLTYFQNEAQLDKSGLPSDRFFAERPEGSVSTLKIQRTQQEDSAVYLCASSLGATSGVGETQYFGPGTRLLVL.

The chain carries TRBV5-4 and TRBJ2-5, with D tentatively TRBD1 (5 bases). CDR1 SGHNT and CDR2 YYREEE come from the germline V gene (reference sequence). This CDR3 is 18 amino acids long. Trimming removed 5 bases at V and 3 bases at J, with 26 bases between. CDR3: CASRTTRVRGRPEETQYF. CDR3 coding DNA: TGTGCCAGCAGGACGACGAGAGTTAGGGGAAGACCGGAAGAGACCCAGTACTTC.

A remark on this clonotype: A read error is possible here, since a much larger clone lies one base away. The rearrangement uses TRBV5-1 and TRBJ2-5; 9 bases fit TRBD1. CDR3 length equals 15 residues. V lost 4 bases and J lost 4; bases outside the gene matches: 8. In germline, CDR1 is SGHRS, CDR2 YFSETQ. CDR3: CASSRGGTGPETQYF. DNA for the CDR3: TGCGCCAGCAGCCGAGGGGGGACAGGGCCAGAGACCCAGTACTTC.

This clonotype was seen ten or more times. The J gene is TRBJ2-7, the V gene TRBV7-8; 10 bases align to TRBD2. CDR1 is SGHVS, CDR2 FQNEAQ, per germline. Trimming at V came to 10 bases and at J to 5 bases, leaving 11 bases not matched to a gene. The CDR3 runs to 14 residues. DNA for the CDR3: TGTGCCACCAGTCTAGCGGGAGTTCCCCACGAGCAGTACTTC. Translation: CATSLAGVPHEQYF.

The genes are TRBV29-1 and TRBJ2-7; 8 bases agree with TRBD1. The trim removed 3 bases at V and 0 bases at J, leaving 7 bases unmatched. The CDR3 extends over 15 amino acids. Germline assignment: CDR1 SQVTM and CDR2 ANQGSEA. The CDR3 nucleotides read TGCAGCGTTGACGAATCGCAGGGGGCCTCCTACGAGCAGTACTTC. Translated: CSVDESQGASYEQYF.